These T cell receptor beta chains were read from a single sample in a study of regulatory T cells in long-lasting Graves disease. One entry per CDR3 protein, called by TCRdb with MiXCR from the multiplex PCR reads. Among 530,000 or so distinct CDR3 sequences listed, roughly a sixth were seen once. The same data also contributed to another study, on T cells in Graves' hyperthyroidism and ophthalmopathy.

The starting material was peripheral blood mononuclear cells (PBMCs), obtained at new diagnosis, from a patient treated with antithyroid drugs. The receptors were sampled from a man younger than 30 with Graves disease. Both conserved end residues are trimmed from each CDR3. The D gene is left open where the match is weak. Not all rows give a size; the values are once, few, many and, for expanded clones, a class.

V gene: TRBV30
D gene: .
J gene: TRBJ2-5
clone size: few
CDR3 protein: ACAGVEETQY

V gene: TRBV20-1
D gene: .
J gene: TRBJ2-3
clone size: many
CDR3 protein: SARGGISTDTQY

V gene: TRBV4-1
D gene: .
J gene: TRBJ2-7
clone size: .
CDR3 protein: ASSQVQGNYEQY

V gene: TRBV5-1
D gene: .
J gene: TRBJ2-7
clone size: .
CDR3 protein: ASSLEQGGGYEQY

V gene: TRBV2
D gene: TRBD2
J gene: TRBJ2-3
clone size: .
CDR3 protein: AGGGTSGSPDTQY

V gene: TRBV20-1
D gene: .
J gene: TRBJ2-1
clone size: .
CDR3 protein: SARDFLEDYNEQF

V gene: TRBV9
D gene: .
J gene: TRBJ1-3
clone size: few
CDR3 protein: ASSISAVSGNTIY

V gene: TRBV5-6
D gene: .
J gene: TRBJ2-7
clone size: few
CDR3 protein: ASSLEAAGEQY

V gene: TRBV28
D gene: .
J gene: TRBJ2-7
clone size: many
CDR3 protein: ASSSLTNLEQY

V gene: TRBV10-1
D gene: TRBD2
J gene: TRBJ2-1
clone size: few
CDR3 protein: ASSESLPGGGRDEQF

V gene: TRBV27
D gene: TRBD1
J gene: TRBJ2-7
clone size: .
CDR3 protein: ASSSRDRGYERY

V gene: TRBV28
D gene: .
J gene: TRBJ1-4
clone size: .
CDR3 protein: ASSVDSTTNEKLF

V gene: TRBV7-8
D gene: .
J gene: TRBJ2-7
clone size: many
CDR3 protein: ASSPLGRSAGYEQY

V gene: TRBV3-1
D gene: .
J gene: TRBJ2-3
clone size: .
CDR3 protein: ASSHPSAGTPDMDTQY

V gene: TRBV20-1
D gene: .
J gene: TRBJ2-1
clone size: .
CDR3 protein: SARETNEQF

V gene: TRBV19
D gene: .
J gene: TRBJ2-7
clone size: .
CDR3 protein: ASSPGMGSYEQY

V gene: TRBV11-2
D gene: TRBD1
J gene: TRBJ2-7
clone size: many
CDR3 protein: ASSLGKGTGSYEQY

V gene: TRBV24-1
D gene: TRBD2
J gene: TRBJ2-1
clone size: many
CDR3 protein: ATSDGTSGYNEQF

V gene: TRBV2
D gene: .
J gene: TRBJ2-3
clone size: .
CDR3 protein: ASPGQPTDTQY

V gene: TRBV7-3
D gene: .
J gene: TRBJ1-1
clone size: .
CDR3 protein: ASSSGRGWRAF

V gene: TRBV9
D gene: .
J gene: TRBJ1-5
clone size: few
CDR3 protein: ASSVEVRPPNQPQH

V gene: TRBV10-3
D gene: .
J gene: TRBJ2-7
clone size: few
CDR3 protein: AISARARYEQY

V gene: TRBV6-5
D gene: TRBD1
J gene: TRBJ1-2
clone size: many
CDR3 protein: ASSYSMTGGNGYT

V gene: TRBV5-1
D gene: .
J gene: TRBJ2-3
clone size: many
CDR3 protein: ASSAGQLTDTQY

V gene: TRBV20-1
D gene: TRBD2
J gene: TRBJ2-7
clone size: many
CDR3 protein: SARVSREGSYEQY

V gene: TRBV28
D gene: .
J gene: TRBJ2-5
clone size: many
CDR3 protein: ASRTFGETQY

V gene: TRBV30
D gene: TRBD1
J gene: TRBJ2-7
clone size: many
CDR3 protein: AWSTTGFGEQY

V gene: TRBV27
D gene: .
J gene: TRBJ2-2
clone size: .
CDR3 protein: ASSPFGVGNTGELF

V gene: TRBV20-1
D gene: .
J gene: TRBJ1-1
clone size: many
CDR3 protein: SVGTPSMNTEAF

V gene: TRBV29-1
D gene: TRBD2
J gene: TRBJ2-1
clone size: few
CDR3 protein: SVDERLADNEQF

V gene: TRBV5-1
D gene: TRBD1
J gene: TRBJ2-7
clone size: many
CDR3 protein: ASSLDRGHEQY

V gene: TRBV30
D gene: .
J gene: TRBJ2-1
clone size: many
CDR3 protein: AWTKYNEQF

V gene: TRBV27
D gene: TRBD1
J gene: TRBJ1-2
clone size: many
CDR3 protein: ASSPDWGSGGGYT

V gene: TRBV6-1
D gene: .
J gene: TRBJ2-7
clone size: many
CDR3 protein: ASSEGWHTYEQY

V gene: TRBV2
D gene: .
J gene: TRBJ2-5
clone size: few
CDR3 protein: ASSDSGAGQETQY

V gene: TRBV12-3/TRBV12-4
D gene: .
J gene: TRBJ1-2
clone size: many
CDR3 protein: ASSFSRENYGYT

V gene: TRBV20-1
D gene: TRBD2
J gene: TRBJ2-3
clone size: many
CDR3 protein: SALLAGAPGSQY

V gene: TRBV9
D gene: TRBD2
J gene: TRBJ2-5
clone size: few
CDR3 protein: ASSAGAGVLPPETQY

V gene: TRBV4-2
D gene: TRBD2
J gene: TRBJ2-5
clone size: .
CDR3 protein: ASSQDEVLAGGNQETQY

V gene: TRBV7-8
D gene: TRBD2
J gene: TRBJ2-1
clone size: many
CDR3 protein: ASSPTRPGLGPNEQF

V gene: TRBV4-2
D gene: .
J gene: TRBJ2-1
clone size: few
CDR3 protein: ASSQGQSRGGEQF